A single sample gave rise to the 11 T cell receptor beta chains below, sequenced in a study of early T cells in non-severe SARS-CoV-2 infection. TCRdb called the 5' RACE reads again in MiXCR, with one record for every CDR3 protein. The table has about 35,000 distinct CDR3 sequences, around 3.9% seen once. The source material was whole blood. The receptors derive from an adult who was a healthcare worker with PCR-confirmed SARS-CoV-2 infection or an uninfected control (not recorded which).

This clonotype was observed many times. The CDR3 coding sequence is TGTGCCAGCAGCTTATACGGGGGTCCAGATACGCAGTATTTT. Its protein product is CASSLYGGPDTQYF. J is TRBJ2-3 and V is TRBV7-3, with D maybe TRBD2 (6 bases). Trimming removed 2 bases at V and 4 bases at J, with 10 bases between. There are 14 residues in the CDR3. CDR1 and CDR2 from the germline V gene are SGHTA and FQGTGA. Full variable domain (rest looked up from reference TRBV7-3 and TRBJ2-3): GAGVSQTPSNKVTEKGKYVELRCDPISGHTALYWYRQSLGQGPEFLIYFQGTGAADDSGLPNDRFFAVRPEGSVSTLKIQRTERGDSAVYLCASSLYGGPDTQYFGPGTRLTVL.

This clonotype was detected ten times or more. V usage is TRBV4-2 and J usage is TRBJ2-5; 13 bases align to TRBD2. This CDR3 has 16 residues. Germline lookup yields CDR1 LGHNA and CDR2 YNFKEQ. J lost 5 bases, V lost 0 bases, and 3 bases had no gene match. The CDR3 region has the DNA TGTGCCAGCAGCCAAGAGAGGACTAGCGGGGGCGAGACCCAGTACTTC. This codes for CASSQERTSGGETQYF.

This clonotype has a count of ten or more. The chain recombines TRBV6-1 with TRBJ1-4, with TRBD1 matching over 7 bases. The CDR3 contains 13 residues. Germline V gene sequence: CDR1 MNHNS, CDR2 SASEGT. J gave up 5 bases and V 8 bases, and 5 bases lay outside the gene matches. As DNA, the CDR3 is TGTGCCAGCTACAGGGGACAAAATGAAAAACTGTTTTTT. Its protein product is CASYRGQNEKLFF.

Comment on this clonotype: A read error may produce the germline difference seen at one junction end. V gene TRBV7-9 combines with J gene TRBJ2-1, with D tentatively TRBD2 (7 bases). The CDR3 runs 16 residues. Germline assignment: CDR1 SEHNR and CDR2 FQNEAQ (reference sequence). This CDR3 reads CANSPPFGGLLHEQFF. Written as DNA, the CDR3 is TGTGCCAACAGCCCCCCTTTCGGGGGGCTTTTACATGAGCAGTTCTTC. Drawing the rest from reference TRBV7-9 and TRBJ2-1, the complete variable domain is DTGVSQNPRHKITKRGQNVTFRCDPISEHNRLYWYRQTLGQGPEFLTYFQNEAQLEKSRLLSDRFSAERPKGSFSTLEIQRTEQGDSAMYLCANSPPFGGLLHEQFFGPGTRLTVL.

This clonotype showed up many times. The V and J genes are TRBV6-6 and TRBJ2-7; 10 bases are shared with TRBD2. The germline V gene encodes CDR1 MNHNY and CDR2 SVGAGI (reference sequence). This CDR3 spans 16 amino acids. V shed 1 base and J 3 bases; nucleotides not matched to a gene: 6. CDR3 region: CASSYFPSGSVYEQYF. In DNA, the CDR3 is TGTGCCAGCAGTTACTTCCCTAGCGGGAGCGTCTACGAGCAGTACTTC.

This clonotype was seen ten or more times. V usage is TRBV7-3 and J usage is TRBJ2-1; D remains unclear. V was shortened by 6 bases and J by 5 bases, with 11 bases between the two germline ends. This CDR3 region has 13 residues. Germline loops: CDR1 SGHTA, CDR2 FQGTGA. The CDR3 DNA is TGTGCCAGCAGTTCGCTGAACAACAATGAGCAGTTCTTC. Protein: CASSSLNNNEQFF. The whole variable domain, remainder taken from reference TRBV7-3 and TRBJ2-1, is GAGVSQTPSNKVTEKGKYVELRCDPISGHTALYWYRQSLGQGPEFLIYFQGTGAADDSGLPNDRFFAVRPEGSVSTLKIQRTERGDSAVYLCASSSLNNNEQFFGPGTRLTVL.

This clonotype was observed at least ten times. This chain links TRBV7-6 with TRBJ2-3; 8 nucleotides match TRBD2. This CDR3 is built from 16 residues. V lost 1 base and J lost 4; bases outside the gene matches: 7. Germline CDR1 and CDR2: SGHVS and FNYEAQ. In DNA form, the CDR3 reads TGTGCCAGCAGCTTAGGGTCGGGGGGGCCCCCAGATACGCAGTATTTT. This translates into CASSLGSGGPPDTQYF.

The chain employs TRBV11-2 and TRBJ2-7; 7 bases map to TRBD2. This CDR3 is 13 amino acids long. Germline V gives CDR1 SGHAT, CDR2 FQNNGV. Trimming cost V 8 bases and J 5 bases; bases outside gene matches: 9. CDR3 loop: CASSGGSRDEQYF. The CDR3 nucleotides read TGTGCCAGCTCGGGGGGTAGTAGAGACGAGCAGTACTTC.

This clonotype was seen many times. The chain recombines TRBV27 with TRBJ2-3; 7 bases line up with TRBD2. The CDR3 extends over 16 amino acids. Germline CDR1 is MNHEY and CDR2 is SMNVEV (reference sequence). V shed 4 bases and J 3 bases; nucleotides not matched to a gene: 10. CDR3 DNA: TGTGCCAGCAGTTCCTCCACCGGGGGGAGAACAGATACGCAGTATTTT. Translation gives CASSSSTGGRTDTQYF.

This clonotype was recorded at least ten times. The rearrangement uses TRBV10-3 and TRBJ2-3; 7 nucleotides align to TRBD1. Germline-derived CDR1 and CDR2 are ENHRY and SYGVKD. The CDR3 is made up of 13 amino acids. J was trimmed by 4 bases and V by 6 bases; bases with no gene match: 4. CDR3 in DNA: TGTGCCATCAGGGGGGACAGTGCAGATACGCAGTATTTT. This translates into CAIRGDSADTQYF.

This clonotype was seen ten or more times. V usage is TRBV7-8 and J usage is TRBJ1-2; 7 positions match TRBD1. V lost 0 bases and J lost 6; bases outside the gene matches: 4. CDR3 length: 14 amino acids. Per germline, CDR1 SGHVS and CDR2 FQNEAQ. CDR3 amino acids: CASSLALTGDGYTF. CDR3 nucleotide sequence: TGTGCCAGCAGCTTAGCCTTAACAGGGGATGGCTACACCTTC.